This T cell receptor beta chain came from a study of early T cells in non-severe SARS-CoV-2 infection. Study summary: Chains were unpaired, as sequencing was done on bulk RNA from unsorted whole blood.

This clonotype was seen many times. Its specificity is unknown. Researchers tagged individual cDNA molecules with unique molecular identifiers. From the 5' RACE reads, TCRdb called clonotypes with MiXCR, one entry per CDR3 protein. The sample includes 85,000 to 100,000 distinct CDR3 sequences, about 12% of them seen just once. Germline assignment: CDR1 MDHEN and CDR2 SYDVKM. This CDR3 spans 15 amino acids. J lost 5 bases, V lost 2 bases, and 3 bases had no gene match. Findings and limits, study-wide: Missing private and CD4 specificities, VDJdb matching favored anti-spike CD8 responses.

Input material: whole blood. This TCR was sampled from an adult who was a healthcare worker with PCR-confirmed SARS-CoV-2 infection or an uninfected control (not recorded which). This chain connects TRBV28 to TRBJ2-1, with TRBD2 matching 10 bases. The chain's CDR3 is CASSLIAGGNNEQFF. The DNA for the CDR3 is TGTGCCAGCAGTTTAATAGCGGGGGGTAACAATGAGCAGTTCTTC. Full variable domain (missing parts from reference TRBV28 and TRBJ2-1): DVKVTQSSRYLVKRTGEKVFLECVQDMDHENMFWYRQDPGLGLRLIYFSYDVKMKEKGDIPEGYSVSREKKERFSLILESASTNQTSMYLCASSLIAGGNNEQFFGPGTRLTVL.